These 30 T cell receptor beta chains came from one sample sequenced in a study of blood T cell repertoires in COVID-19. The repertoire was sequenced with immunoSEQ multiplex PCR; TCRdb's copy has only in-frame clones and lacks some. The sample has some 200,000 clones; approximately 80% are singletons. Source material: PBMCs or T cells enriched from blood (not recorded which). Receptors were obtained from a middle-aged woman with acute COVID-19.

The rearrangement uses TRBV6-5 and TRBJ1-2, with D unresolved. The ends were cut back, 7 bases at V and 5 bases at J, with 8 bases in the middle. The CDR3 has 11 amino acids. In germline, CDR1 is MNHEY, CDR2 SVGAGI. The CDR3 here is CASTADYGYTF. The CDR3, as DNA: TGTGCCAGCACTGCGGATTATGGCTACACCTTC.

This clone came up a few times. The chain is built from TRBV5-6 and TRBJ2-7, with TRBD1 identical over 8 bases. Germline V gives CDR1 SGHDT, CDR2 YYEEEE. The CDR3 length is 14 residues. The junction had 5 bases not matched to a gene; V was cut back by 5 bases and J by 1 base. CDR3 protein: CASRGTGNSYEQYF. The CDR3 DNA reads TGTGCCAGCAGGGGGACAGGAAATTCCTACGAGCAGTACTTC.

This sequence joins TRBV30 and TRBJ2-1; 8 positions match TRBD1. Germline V lookup: CDR1 GTSNPN, CDR2 SVGIG (reference sequence). CDR3 length: 15 amino acids. With 3 bases clipped from V and 6 bases from J, the junction kept 10 bases outside the gene matches. Written as DNA, the CDR3 is TGTGCCTGGAGATACAGGGGGGTTCTATCCAATGAGCAGTTCTTC. It specifies CAWRYRGVLSNEQFF.

The chain employs TRBV11-2 and TRBJ2-7, with 7 bases that match TRBD1. In germline, CDR1 is SGHAT, CDR2 FQNNGV. CDR3 size: 18 residues. The ends lost 5 bases at V and 0 bases at J; junction bases unmatched: 16. The CDR3 sequence: CASSQRGQGSLNSYEQYF. In nucleotides, the CDR3 is TGTGCCAGCAGCCAAAGGGGGCAGGGTTCCCTTAACTCCTACGAGCAGTACTTC. The entire variable domain, with the rest obtained from reference TRBV11-2 and TRBJ2-7, is as follows: EAGVAQSPRYKIIEKRQSVAFWCNPISGHATLYWYQQILGQGPKLLIQFQNNGVVDDSQLPKDRFSAERLKGVDSTLKIQPAKLEDSAVYLCASSQRGQGSLNSYEQYFGPGTRLTVT.

The gene calls are TRBV28 and TRBJ2-5; 11 bases fit TRBD1. This CDR3 is built from 15 residues. Germline trimming cut 2 bases from V and 6 bases from J; bases unmatched to any gene: 5. The V gene's germline CDR1 is MDHEN and CDR2 SYDVKM. CDR3 DNA sequence: TGTGCCAGCAGTTTACCCGGGACAGGGGGAAAGACCCAGTACTTC. This gives the protein CASSLPGTGGKTQYF.

The count of this clone is one. J is TRBJ2-1 and V is TRBV30; D is possibly TRBD2 (5 bases). There are 16 residues in the CDR3. V was shortened by 1 base and J by 4 bases, with 17 bases between the two germline ends. CDR1 and CDR2 from the germline V gene are GTSNPN and SVGIG (reference sequence). The DNA of the CDR3 is TGTGCCTGGAGTGCCCTAGAGGGATTACGATACAATGAGCAGTTCTTC. Protein product: CAWSALEGLRYNEQFF.

The rearrangement links TRBV19 to TRBJ2-2; 7 bases are a match to TRBD1. Germline V gene sequence: CDR1 LNHDA, CDR2 SQIVND (reference sequence). The length of the CDR3 is 14 residues. The ends lost 7 bases at V and 1 base at J; junction bases unmatched: 3. CDR3 protein: CASMGTENTGELFF. The DNA for the CDR3 is TGTGCCAGTATGGGGACAGAGAACACCGGGGAGCTGTTTTTT.

This sequence joins TRBV20-1 and TRBJ1-5; a possible D gene is TRBD1 (5 bases). V was clipped by 3 bases and J by 1 base, with 13 bases between them. The CDR3 is 15 amino acids. Germline V gene lookup returns CDR1 DFQATT and CDR2 SNEGSKA (reference sequence). The CDR3 DNA reads TGCAGTGCTAGTTCGACGGACACCAGCAATCAGCCCCAGCATTTT. Its protein product is CSASSTDTSNQPQHF.

The V and J genes are TRBV5-6 and TRBJ2-1; the match to TRBD2 covers 7 bases. Germline CDR1 and CDR2: SGHDT and YYEEEE. This CDR3 is built from 15 residues. V lost 1 base to trimming and J lost 8 bases; unmatched junction nucleotides: 9. The CDR3 bases are TGTGCCAGCAGCTTGTCGGGCGGGGGAAGGGATGAGCAGTTCTTC. Its translation is CASSLSGGGRDEQFF.

The chain has TRBV6-1 and TRBJ1-3; D perhaps matches TRBD1 (6 bases). This CDR3 spans 15 amino acids. V lost 1 base and J lost 0, with 7 bases in between. Per germline, CDR1 MNHNS and CDR2 SASEGT. In nucleotides, the CDR3 is TGTGCCAGCAGTGAAGAGGACAGCTCTGGAAACACCATATATTTT. It translates to CASSEEDSSGNTIYF.

The gene calls are TRBV7-9 and TRBJ2-1; possible D gene TRBD2, 5 bases. Trimming took 5 bases from V and 0 from J, leaving 11 bases between them. The CDR3 covers 15 residues. CDR1 is SEHNR, CDR2 FQNEAQ, per germline (reference sequence). The CDR3 sequence is CASSDRGSSYNEQFF. Here the CDR3 DNA reads TGTGCCAGCAGCGACCGGGGAAGCTCCTACAATGAGCAGTTCTTC.

The chain joins TRBV27 to TRBJ2-7; tentative D call: TRBD2 (5 bases). V dropped 3 bases and J dropped 0 bases, with 21 bases sitting between them. From germline, CDR1 is MNHEY and CDR2 SMNVEV (reference sequence). The CDR3 contains 18 residues. CDR3 sequence reads: CASSFPPRRVRSSYEQYF. The CDR3 nucleotides read TGTGCCAGCAGTTTCCCCCCACGGCGGGTCAGAAGCTCCTACGAGCAGTACTTC.

V is TRBV7-3 and J is TRBJ1-5; no definite D call. Trimming shortened V by 2 bases and J by 4 bases, and 12 bases separated the two germline ends. The length of the CDR3 is 15 residues. Germline-derived CDR1 and CDR2 are SGHTA and FQGTGA. The DNA for the CDR3 is TGTGCCAGCAGCTTAGAAGGATCGGGGAATCAGCCCCAGCATTTT. It specifies CASSLEGSGNQPQHF.

This sequence joins TRBV3-1 (or the pseudogene TRBV3-2) and TRBJ1-2; 8 bases line up with TRBD1. The CDR3 is 15 amino acids. V trimming: 4 bases; J trimming: 0 bases; junction bases outside the gene matches: 4. Germline lookup yields CDR1 LGHDT and CDR2 YNNKEL (reference sequence). For the CDR3, the DNA is TGTGCCAGCAGCCCGACAGGGGCGGCTAACTATGGCTACACCTTC. It specifies CASSPTGAANYGYTF.

The DNA of the CDR3 is TGTGCCAGCAGCCTTGACAGGGGGTCGGGGGAGCTGTTTTTT. Protein: CASSLDRGSGELFF. V usage is TRBV6-5 and J usage is TRBJ2-2; the match to TRBD1 covers 9 bases. Germline CDR1 reads MNHEY; CDR2 reads SVGAGI. The CDR3 is 14 residues long. After removal of 6 bases from V and 8 bases from J, the junction contained 7 bases not matched to a gene.

The rearrangement joins TRBV19 to TRBJ1-1; 12 nucleotides match TRBD1. Germline CDR1 reads LNHDA; CDR2 reads SQIVND (reference sequence). The V and J ends lost 7 bases and 1 base, in that order; junction bases with no gene match: 22. The CDR3 has 21 residues. This CDR3 reads CASNRNRAGTGGISGNTEAFF. The CDR3 DNA is TGTGCCAGTAACAGAAACCGAGCCGGGACAGGGGGCATCTCGGGGAACACTGAAGCTTTCTTT.

V and J are TRBV6-2 or TRBV6-3 and TRBJ2-1; 10 bases match TRBD2. Trimming removed 6 bases from V and 5 bases from J; junction bases left unmatched: 7. The CDR3 loop spans 15 amino acids. Germline values: CDR1 MNHEY, CDR2 SVGEGT. In nucleotides, the CDR3 is TGTGCCAGCAGCTTCTCCGGACTAGCGGACAATGAGCAGTTCTTC. This codes for CASSFSGLADNEQFF.

The chain has TRBV5-1 and TRBJ1-1; D not certain. The germline V gene has CDR1 SGHRS and CDR2 YFSETQ. V lost 3 bases, J lost 5 bases, and 14 bases lay in between. CDR3 length equals 14 residues. The CDR3 reads CASSWQIGETEAFF. CDR3 nucleotides: TGCGCCAGCAGCTGGCAGATTGGAGAAACTGAAGCTTTCTTT.

This clone turned up a few times. This chain joins TRBV11-2 and TRBJ2-6, with 7 bases that match TRBD1. CDR3 length: 18 amino acids. V dropped 1 base and J dropped 2; count of bases not matched to a gene: 8. Looked up from germline, CDR1 is SGHAT and CDR2 is FQNNGV. CDR3: CASSLVGRGRPGANVLTF. The CDR3 nucleotides are TGTGCCAGCAGCTTAGTCGGTAGGGGGCGACCTGGGGCCAACGTCCTGACTTTC. Full variable domain (remainder filled in from reference TRBV11-2 and TRBJ2-6): EAGVAQSPRYKIIEKRQSVAFWCNPISGHATLYWYQQILGQGPKLLIQFQNNGVVDDSQLPKDRFSAERLKGVDSTLKIQPAKLEDSAVYLCASSLVGRGRPGANVLTFGAGSRLTVL.

The CDR3 coding sequence is TGCGCCAGCAGCTTGGCCCCCTCGGCGCGGAGGGAAGCAGATACGCAGTATTTT. This sequence encodes CASSLAPSARREADTQYF. The rearrangement links TRBV5-1 to TRBJ2-3; a possible D gene is TRBD2 (6 bases). The germline V gene encodes CDR1 SGHRS and CDR2 YFSETQ. V lost 0 bases and J lost 4, with 21 bases in between. The CDR3 runs 18 residues. Supplemented by reference TRBV5-1 and TRBJ2-3, the full variable domain reads KAGVTQTPRYLIKTRGQQVTLSCSPISGHRSVSWYQQTPGQGLQFLFEYFSETQRNKGNFPGRFSGRQFSNSRSEMNVSTLELGDSALYLCASSLAPSARREADTQYFGPGTRLTVL.

There are a few counts of this clone. The rearrangement uses TRBV30 and TRBJ1-2; D gene uncertain. Per germline, CDR1 GTSNPN and CDR2 SVGIG (reference sequence). V was clipped by 0 bases and J by 5 bases, with 10 bases between them. The CDR3 covers 13 residues. The CDR3 DNA reads as TGTGCCTGGAGTGTAAGGCGAGGATATGGCTACACCTTC. It translates to CAWSVRRGYGYTF.

The chain carries TRBV28 and TRBJ1-2; 7 bases line up with TRBD1. CDR1 is MDHEN, CDR2 SYDVKM, per germline. The ends lost 6 bases at V and 7 bases at J; junction bases unmatched: 23. The CDR3 is 18 amino acids. The CDR3 is CASSLNGGPNRGAGGYTF. Here the CDR3 DNA reads TGTGCCAGCAGCCTCAACGGCGGACCAAACAGGGGAGCGGGTGGCTACACCTTC.

The CDR3 DNA sequence: TGTGCCAGCAGCTGGGAGGGGACAGGCTACGAGGTAGCCAAAAACATTCAGTACTTC. Translation: CASSWEGTGYEVAKNIQYF. V gene TRBV7-2 combines with J gene TRBJ2-4, with a weak D call TRBD1 (8 bases). V lost 4 bases to trimming and J lost 0 bases, with 22 bases between them. The CDR3 sequence is 19 residues long. Germline values: CDR1 SGHTA, CDR2 FQGNSA.

J is TRBJ1-5 and V is TRBV20-1; D remains ambiguous. Germline lookup yields CDR1 DFQATT and CDR2 SNEGSKA (reference sequence). The CDR3 runs 11 residues. Trimming removed 1 base from V and 5 bases from J, with 3 bases in between. The CDR3 reads CSARADQPQHF. The CDR3 coding sequence is TGCAGTGCTAGAGCTGATCAGCCCCAGCATTTT.

The chain links TRBV25-1 to TRBJ1-1; D possibly corresponds to TRBD1 (5 bases). V shed 7 bases and J shed 7 bases, with 13 bases lying between them. Germline V lookup: CDR1 MGHDK, CDR2 SYGVNS. The CDR3 sequence is 12 residues long. CDR3 amino acids: CASKAGENEAFF. In DNA, the CDR3 is TGTGCCAGCAAGGCGGGGGAGAATGAAGCTTTCTTT. Variable domain in full (rest from reference TRBV25-1 and TRBJ1-1): EADIYQTPRYLVIGTGKKITLECSQTMGHDKMYWYQQDPGMELHLIHYSYGVNSTEKGDLSSESTVSRIRTEHFPLTLESARPSHTSQYLCASKAGENEAFFGQGTRLTVV.

The rearrangement joins TRBV7-2 to TRBJ1-2; D is unresolved. Germline loops: CDR1 SGHTA, CDR2 FQGNSA. Between the trimmed V and J ends, which lost 4 bases and 7 bases, there was a span of 16 bases. This CDR3 spans 14 amino acids. CDR3 sequence reads: CASSSNSRGVGYTF. The CDR3 bases are TGTGCCAGCAGCTCGAATTCGCGAGGTGTTGGCTACACCTTC.

J is TRBJ2-7 and V is TRBV14; TRBD2 is a possible D gene (6 bases). This CDR3 is built from 14 residues. From germline, CDR1 is SGHDN and CDR2 FVKESK. V was clipped by 2 bases and J by 6 bases, with 14 bases between them. CDR3 sequence reads: CASSQWREVSEQYF. The CDR3 DNA reads TGTGCCAGCAGCCAATGGAGGGAAGTTTCCGAGCAGTACTTC.

The gene calls are TRBV28 and TRBJ2-7; perhaps TRBD1 as D (5 bases). CDR3 size: 13 residues. Trimming took 6 bases from V and 0 from J, leaving 9 bases between them. The germline gives CDR1 MDHEN, CDR2 SYDVKM. Here the CDR3 DNA reads TGTGCCAGCAGAATAGACAGCTCCTACGAGCAGTACTTC. Amino acids: CASRIDSSYEQYF.

The rearrangement links TRBV5-1 to TRBJ2-7; 7 bases agree with TRBD2. The germline V gene encodes CDR1 SGHRS and CDR2 YFSETQ. Trimming took 0 bases from V and 0 from J; bases not matched to a gene: 3. The CDR3 is 15 amino acids. The CDR3, as DNA: TGCGCCAGCAGCTTGGTGCCGGGGGGCTCCTACGAGCAGTACTTC. It codes for CASSLVPGGSYEQYF.

CDR3 DNA: TGTGCCAGCTCGTGGACTAGCGGGGGAGAGACCCAGTACTTC. Residues: CASSWTSGGETQYF. The chain employs TRBV28 and TRBJ2-5; TRBD2 matches at 13 bases. The CDR3 is 14 residues long. The germline V gene encodes CDR1 MDHEN and CDR2 SYDVKM. V trimming: 8 bases; J trimming: 4 bases; junction bases outside the gene matches: 4.